This T cell receptor beta chain was identified in a study of response to subunit inactivated influenza vaccine (dated 2018 in TCRdb). In terms of the full investigation: Deep quantitative T cell receptor repertoire profiling was used in the study to track responses to a trivalent subunit inactivated influenza vaccine. The investigation overall reported the following: According to the authors, only a limited number of new T cells may be recruited by each seasonal influenza vaccination.

Receptor amplification or capture employed RT-PCR. Sequencing was carried out with an Illumina HiSeq 2500. The raw public data were reprocessed by TCRdb itself: fastp quality trimming at Q25, MiXCR clonotype calling, in-frame beta chains only. Each entry is one CDR3 protein sequence, shown with its most common DNA and genes. This sample has 450,000 to 600,000 distinct CDR3 sequences in its table, and 16% of those were observed once. 3% of the sample is taken by the ten largest. From the germline V gene, CDR1 is SQVTM and CDR2 is ANQGSEA. The CDR3 runs 13 residues from the cysteine to the phenylalanine. CDR3 DNA is the only sequence kept; it has 39 bases, read in frame from the first base. V loses 4 bases at its end and J loses 2 bases; junction bases beyond the gene matches: 4. On this clonotype itself: The antigen it binds to is not known. Base qualities are not provided; no much larger clone lies one nucleotide away.

The TCR originated in a man aged 45 to 70 who received an inactivated influenza vaccine. Donor details come from another sample of the same person, matched by shared clones. This chain is built from TRBV29-1 and TRBJ2-5; 7 central bases correspond to TRBD1. Sequences were derived from CD4+ T cells sorted from PBMCs, sampled approximately 25 months after vaccination. DNA sequence: TGCAGCGTTGTACCGGGACAGCAAGAGACCCAGTACTTC. Its product reads: CSVVPGQQETQYF.